The rows below give T cell receptor beta chains drawn from one sample of a study of blood T cell repertoires in COVID-19. Assay: immunoSEQ multiplex PCR; the TCRdb copy retains only in-frame clones and omits some. The table lists roughly 250,000 clones, about nine tenths of them singletons, with 3.5% to 4.5% in the top ten. The sample consisted of peripheral blood. The receptors were gathered from a woman between 40 and 50 years old with acute or convalescent COVID-19. The CDR3 runs from the conserved cysteine through the conserved F or W. Each record gives: V gene, clone size, D gene, J gene, CDR3 DNA, CDR3 protein. D genes are given only for firm matches. Clone size is shown for a subset of rows, as once, few, many or a class of expanded clone.

TRBV4-1,once,TRBD1,TRBJ1-2,TGCGCCAGCAGCCAAGAATTGAACAGGGGGTACGGCTACACCTTC,CASSQELNRGYGYTF
TRBV25-1,once,.,TRBJ1-5,TGTGCCAGCAGACAGGGCGGTATCAATCAGCCCCAGCATTTT,CASRQGGINQPQHF
TRBV24-1,few,.,TRBJ1-2,TGTGCCACCAGTGATCCCAGCAGGATTAATGGCTACACCTTC,CATSDPSRINGYTF
TRBV14,.,.,TRBJ1-1,TGTGCCAGCAGCTCTCAGGGGAACACTGAAGCTTTCTTT,CASSSQGNTEAFF
TRBV9,.,TRBD2,TRBJ2-2,TGTGCCAGCAGCTCCCTCGCGGGGGGGCTTAGCGGGGAGCTGTTTTTT,CASSSLAGGLSGELFF
TRBV11-2,once,TRBD1,TRBJ1-1,TGTGCCAGCAGCTTAGTCGGAGGGGGCTTAGCTTTCTTT,CASSLVGGGLAFF
TRBV7-9,.,.,TRBJ1-1,TGTGCCAGCAGCTTAGACAGTGGAAGGAACACTGAAGCTTTCTTT,CASSLDSGRNTEAFF
TRBV9,.,TRBD2,TRBJ2-3,TGTGCCAGCAGCGTAGGGATTAGCGGGCCCACAGATACGCAGTATTTT,CASSVGISGPTDTQYF
TRBV6-4,.,TRBD1,TRBJ2-3,TGTGCCAGCACCTGGACAGGGGGCGCAGATACGCAGTATTTT,CASTWTGGADTQYF
TRBV4-2,.,.,TRBJ1-2,TGTGCCAGCAGCCAACCCCCCCGGACAACTAACTATGGCTACACCTTC,CASSQPPRTTNYGYTF
TRBV7-2,.,TRBD1,TRBJ2-1,TGTGCCAGCAGCTCTAGTGGTTACCCGGGACAGGGTGGCAATGAGCAGTTCTTC,CASSSSGYPGQGGNEQFF
TRBV7-8,.,TRBD1,TRBJ1-1,TGTGCCAGCAGCGTGACAGGGAGTAACACTGAAGCTTTCTTT,CASSVTGSNTEAFF
TRBV10-3,once,TRBD2,TRBJ2-3,TGTGCCATCAGATCAACTAGCGGGGGGGCAGGAGATACGCAGTATTTT,CAIRSTSGGAGDTQYF
TRBV11-3,.,.,TRBJ2-3,TGTGCCAGCAGCTTCAGAGACAGGCCGCAGTATTTT,CASSFRDRPQYF
TRBV9,.,TRBD2,TRBJ2-1,TGTGCCAGCAGCCCTCAGCGGGGGGGCCTGGGGAATGAGCAGTTCTTC,CASSPQRGGLGNEQFF
TRBV3-1/TRBV3-2,.,TRBD2,TRBJ2-1,TGTGCCAGCAGCCAAAGGATAGCGGGGGGGCACAATGAGCAGTTCTTC,CASSQRIAGGHNEQFF
TRBV18,.,.,TRBJ1-1,TGTGCCAGCTCACCGGGGGGAGTGGGGATTCACGGGGCTTTCTTT,CASSPGGVGIHGAFF
TRBV5-1,.,TRBD1,TRBJ1-1,TGCGCCAGCAGTGGCGCGGGACAGTACACTGAAGCTTTCTTT,CASSGAGQYTEAFF
TRBV5-1,.,.,TRBJ1-4,TGCGCCAGCAGCTTGGAAGGCAGGGCAACTAATGAAAAACTGTTTTTT,CASSLEGRATNEKLFF
TRBV6-5,.,TRBD1,TRBJ1-2,TGTGCCAGCAGTCCGACAGGGGGAAGGTACACCTTC,CASSPTGGRYTF
TRBV29-1,.,TRBD1,TRBJ1-1,TGCAGCGTTGAAGCAGGGGGCGGTCCGCCTTTCTTT,CSVEAGGGPPFF
TRBV19,.,TRBD1,TRBJ1-3,TGTGCCAGTAGTAGCCGGGACAGGGCTGGAAACACCATATATTTT,CASSSRDRAGNTIYF
TRBV3-1/TRBV3-2,.,TRBD1,TRBJ1-2,TGTGCCAGCAGCCCCTCCATCCGGGACAGCGAGTCCGACTATGGCTACACCTTC,CASSPSIRDSESDYGYTF
TRBV12-3/TRBV12-4,once,.,TRBJ1-2,TGTGCCAGCAGGGATCAGGGTTTCTATGGCTACACCTTC,CASRDQGFYGYTF
TRBV30,.,.,TRBJ2-2,TGTGCCTGGAGTGTACAGGGGAACACCGGGGAGCTGTTTTTT,CAWSVQGNTGELFF
TRBV5-6,.,.,TRBJ2-4,TGTGCCAGCAGCTTGCGAGGAATCCGCCACGGGTTTGAAAACATTCAGTACTTC,CASSLRGIRHGFENIQYF
TRBV9,.,.,TRBJ2-4,TGTGCCAGCAGCCCCGCCAGGACAGTTAGTAACAAAAACATTCAGTACTTC,CASSPARTVSNKNIQYF
TRBV27,.,TRBD1,TRBJ1-2,TGTGCCAGCAGTGCTGGGACAGGGGGTATCTATGGCTACACCTTC,CASSAGTGGIYGYTF
TRBV9,.,.,TRBJ1-2,TGTGCCAGCAGCGGGCAGGAGGACTATGGCTACACCTTC,CASSGQEDYGYTF
TRBV5-1,.,.,TRBJ1-1,TGCGCCAGCAGCTTGGATGGCCAATCTGAAGCTTTCTTT,CASSLDGQSEAFF
TRBV11-1,.,TRBD1,TRBJ2-2,TGTGCCAGCAGCGAAGACAGGGTTCGGACCGGGGAGCTGTTTTTT,CASSEDRVRTGELFF
TRBV19,.,TRBD1,TRBJ1-2,TGTGCCAGTAGCTGGGGACAGGGGGACAACTATGGCTACACCTTC,CASSWGQGDNYGYTF
TRBV2,.,TRBD1,TRBJ2-6,TGTGCCAGCAGTGACGGACAGGGGTACTCTGGGGCCAACGTCCTGACTTTC,CASSDGQGYSGANVLTF
TRBV5-4,.,TRBD1,TRBJ2-2,TGTGCCAGCAGCTTGGCCGGGACAGGGGGCACCGGGGAGCTGTTTTTT,CASSLAGTGGTGELFF
TRBV19,once,TRBD1,TRBJ1-5,TGTGCCAGTAGTATCCTCCCAGGGGACAGGGATCAGCCCCAGCATTTT,CASSILPGDRDQPQHF
TRBV7-8,.,.,TRBJ1-6,TGTGCCAGCAGCGACTGGACAAATTATAATTCACCCCTCCACTTT,CASSDWTNYNSPLHF
TRBV9,.,.,TRBJ2-5,TGTGCCAGCAGCGTAGGGCAGGGGAGAGAGACCCAGTACTTC,CASSVGQGRETQYF
TRBV7-8,.,.,TRBJ1-1,TGTGCCAGCAGCCCCCGCCTGGGGGGATGGACTGAAGCTTTCTTT,CASSPRLGGWTEAFF
TRBV19,.,.,TRBJ2-1,TGTGCCAGTAGTATAAGTCCAGGGCCCTACAATGAGCAGTTCTTC,CASSISPGPYNEQFF
TRBV19,.,TRBD2,TRBJ2-3,TGTGCCAGTATTAAACAATGGGGAGGGTTTGGGACAGATACGCAGTATTTT,CASIKQWGGFGTDTQYF
TRBV18,.,TRBD1,TRBJ2-1,TGTGCCAGCTCACGGACAGGGCAGAGCTCCTACAATGAGCAGTTCTTC,CASSRTGQSSYNEQFF
TRBV18,.,.,TRBJ1-1,TGTGCCAGCTCACCCCCCGAGGGCAAGAACACTGAAGCTTTCTTT,CASSPPEGKNTEAFF
TRBV4-1,.,TRBD2,TRBJ2-2,TGCGCCAGCAGCCAAAAGCGGAGCGGGGGGACCGGGGAGCTGTTTTTT,CASSQKRSGGTGELFF
TRBV19,.,.,TRBJ1-3,TGTGCCAGTAGTATACCGACTACAGGGCTCGGAAACACCATATATTTT,CASSIPTTGLGNTIYF
TRBV2,.,TRBD1,TRBJ1-5,TGTGCCAGCAGAGCTGGGACAGCGGATCAGCCCCAGCATTTT,CASRAGTADQPQHF
TRBV6-1,once,.,TRBJ2-1,TGTGCCAGCAGTGAATTATGGGGGCAAACCCCTTACAATGAGCAGTTCTTC,CASSELWGQTPYNEQFF
TRBV9,.,TRBD1,TRBJ1-5,TGTGCCAGCAGCGTAGACAGGGGGAAACAGCCCCAGCATTTT,CASSVDRGKQPQHF